This T cell receptor (beta chain) was found in a study of beta chain features in type 1 diabetes listed by TCRdb under 2018. For the study in its entirety: No differences in mean age, gender distribution, total cell number or subset yield were found between patients and healthy donors. A total of 90 million to 120 million sorted cells were examined across all samples, and a strong correlation was observed between cell number per subset and RNA yield. In the study, recently diagnosed type 1 diabetes patients and matched healthy donors were compared on the TCRB repertoires of their sorted circulating CD4+ T cell subsets. Regulatory and stem cell-like memory subsets were obtained from only 8 patients and roughly 8 healthy donors, while naive and central memory subsets were obtained from all 28 donors.

Each donor gave one peripheral blood draw, averaging approximately 120 mL, which was collected into heparinised tubes. Using a panel that included CD45RO, CCR7, CD25, CD127, CD95 and CD27, naive, central memory, regulatory and stem cell-like memory CD4+ T cells were sorted on a BD FACSAria II. Purity was above 95% for every sorted population. PBMCs were isolated immediately by Lymphoprep density gradient centrifugation and stained directly without culture. To minimize batch effects, samples were stained and sorted in pairs, one healthy donor with one patient per experiment. The germline ends are 14 bases apart after V is trimmed by 8 bases and J by 1 base. Taken from the germline V gene, the CDR1 and CDR2 loops are SQVTM and ANQGSEA. The CDR3 runs 13 amino acids, cysteine and phenylalanine included. Only the CDR3 part of the read is kept: 39 bases, read in frame from the first base. The entire amount of isolated RNA was reverse transcribed using the High Capacity cDNA Reverse Transcription Kit, so the sequenced TCRB transcripts were expressed ones. Naive, central memory and regulatory T cell samples underwent deep immunoSEQ sequencing, averaging around 3.7 million total reads per sample. After sorted cells were lysed in RLT buffer, RNA was extracted with DNase-treated RNeasy Micro or Mini kits, with the choice depending on cell number. To prevent cross-contamination, each cell subset was processed individually, whereas patient and healthy donor samples were processed jointly. The immunoSEQ multiplex PCR was used to amplify TCRB sequences from cDNA, generating 87-bp fragments that spanned the CDR3 region. Sequencing of the amplicons was done on the Illumina HiSeq platform. In the source study's methods: Synthetic template baselines were used to correct PCR bias computationally, reads within Hamming distance 2 were collapsed, and singletons that could not be merged were discarded. Reads were aligned against IMGT so that V, D and J genes, CDR3 length and insertions or deletions at six rearrangement sites could be assigned. Within each subset, clonotype counts were normalized to sorted cell number, and only after that were true diversity and Gini coefficients computed with the tcR R package. The overlap coefficient, calculated on TCRB nucleotide sequences, was used to measure repertoire sharing. Out-of-frame TCRB sequences from naive cells were analyzed as a proxy for the pre-selection repertoire. TCRdb retrieved this table from immuneACCESS and kept in-frame rearrangements only. Not all clones are present; in checked studies, unresolved V genes account for under half, and no reason is known for the remainder. V and J calls plus clone size are reproduced from that table; the DNA served to infer D and trimming. For this sample the table gives 810,000 or so clones, of which about 17% were detected only once. Around 0.02% of the sample lies in the top ten.

To note about this clone: Its cognate antigen has yet to be identified. Base qualities were left out, and no much larger clone turns up one base away.

General conclusions and limits of the study: Because cDNA was sequenced instead of genomic DNA, activated cells with high expression could be over-represented, although the groups did not differ in activation or CD3 levels. At VDJ recombination sites, patients with type 1 diabetes made fewer insertions and deleted more nucleotides, a pattern implying thymic rearrangement abnormalities. Naive, central memory and regulatory TCRB repertoires appeared to be more alike among patients than among healthy donors. Only small numbers of individuals were included in the HLA sub-analyses, which left unresolved whether HLA type had any influence on TCRB rearrangement. In all four CD4+ subsets, TCRB CDR3 length was moderately but significantly shorter in type 1 diabetes patients. Shorter templates might have been favored by PCR, but patient and control samples were amplified and corrected together, so both groups would have been affected equally by any skew.

Sequencing was done on a sample of naive CD4+ T cells from blood. According to the study, the label for this sample's cell subset or site signals: true naive CD4+ T cells. The sequence was collected from a woman aged 18-35 years in good health. The chain is encoded by TRBV29-1 joined to TRBJ2-5; TRBD1 is a possible D gene, resting on 5 matching bases. DNA sequence: TGCAGCACGGGCAGGGATATCCAAGAGACCCAGTACTTC. The translation is CSTGRDIQETQYF.